This entry features one TCR beta chain sequence. This clonotype was found a few times. No cognate antigen has been identified for it. There are no base qualities to consult, and no much larger clone falls within one base. These data originate in a study of early T cells in non-severe SARS-CoV-2 infection (dated by TCRdb to about 2021). Describing the broader study: TCR sequencing used bulk RNA from unsorted whole blood, so alpha and beta chains could not be paired.

This was a case-control study nested in a cohort of healthcare workers in London, UK, who had nasopharyngeal swab PCR tests and blood samples taken every week. Healthcare workers were recruited between 23 and 31 March 2020, during the week of the UK lockdown, and were followed weekly for up to roughly 15 weeks. Relative to germline, V is 2 bases shorter and J is 0 bases shorter, with 9 bases between their ends. The CDR3 starts with the cysteine, ends with the phenylalanine, and has 15 residues. The only DNA kept is the CDR3, 45 bases in frame from the first base. Library preparation employed 5' RACE. Sequenced using a NextSeq 500. To correct for sequencing error and PCR bias, the TCR library protocol tagged individual cDNA molecules with unique molecular identifiers. Both TCR alpha and beta chains were sequenced, and tight co-correlation was observed between alpha and beta sequence abundances in each sample. In the paper's pipeline: V gene, J gene and CDR3 annotation of TCR sequences was performed with Decombinator V4. TCRs were defined as expanded if a significant change between any two time points was detected under a Poisson model with p below 0.0001. TCR abundances were normalised to the total number of TCRs sequenced per sample and expressed as counts per million. MAIT TCRs were defined by TRAV1-2 paired with TRAJ12, TRAJ20 or TRAJ33, and iNKT TCRs by TRAV10 paired with TRAJ18. VDJdb, accessed on 1 November 2021, was searched for TCRs annotated for CMV, EBV and SARS-CoV-2, and TCRs annotated for more than one antigen were excluded. The raw public data were reprocessed by TCRdb itself: fastp quality trimming at Q25, MiXCR clonotype calling, in-frame beta chains only. Each CDR3 protein appears once, grouped with its most common genes and DNA. These V and J calls rely on TCRdb rather than the paper's analysis. In this sample the table shows around 82,000 distinct CDR3 sequences, approximately 15% of which occur a single time. The top ten constitute 0.45% to 0.75% of the sample.

Overall study results and their limits: Matching against VDJdb was skewed toward anti-spike CD8 responses, likely underestimated virus-specific expansions, and missed private and CD4 specificities.

This TCR derives from an adult who was a healthcare worker with PCR-confirmed SARS-CoV-2 infection or an uninfected control (not recorded which). This chain is built from TRBV12-3 or TRBV12-4 and TRBJ2-3; possibly the D gene is TRBD2, per 5 matching bases. Sequencing used whole blood. The CDR3 here reads CASSLKTTSTDTQYF. The sequenced DNA is TGTGCCAGCAGTTTAAAGACTACGAGCACAGATACGCAGTATTTT.